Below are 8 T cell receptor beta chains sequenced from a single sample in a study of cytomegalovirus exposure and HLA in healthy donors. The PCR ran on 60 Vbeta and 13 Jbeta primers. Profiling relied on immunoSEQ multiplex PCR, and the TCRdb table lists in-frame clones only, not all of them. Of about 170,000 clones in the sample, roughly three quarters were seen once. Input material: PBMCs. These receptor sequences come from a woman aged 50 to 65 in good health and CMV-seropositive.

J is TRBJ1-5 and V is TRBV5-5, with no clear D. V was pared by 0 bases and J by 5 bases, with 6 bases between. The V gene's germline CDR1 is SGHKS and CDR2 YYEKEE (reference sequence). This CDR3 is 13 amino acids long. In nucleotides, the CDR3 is TGTGCCAGCAGCTTGGCCGCGGATCAGCCCCAGCATTTT. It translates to CASSLAADQPQHF. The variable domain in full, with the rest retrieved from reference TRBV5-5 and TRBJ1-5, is DAGVTQSPTHLIKTRGQQVTLRCSPISGHKSVSWYQQVLGQGPQFIFQYYEKEERGRGNFPDRFSARQFPNYSSELNVNALLLGDSALYLCASSLAADQPQHFGDGTRLSIL.

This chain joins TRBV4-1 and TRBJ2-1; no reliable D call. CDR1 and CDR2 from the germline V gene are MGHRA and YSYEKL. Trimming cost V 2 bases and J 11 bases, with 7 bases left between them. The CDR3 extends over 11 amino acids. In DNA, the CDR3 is TGCGCCAGCAGCCAATCAGGAAAGCAGTTCTTC. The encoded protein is CASSQSGKQFF.

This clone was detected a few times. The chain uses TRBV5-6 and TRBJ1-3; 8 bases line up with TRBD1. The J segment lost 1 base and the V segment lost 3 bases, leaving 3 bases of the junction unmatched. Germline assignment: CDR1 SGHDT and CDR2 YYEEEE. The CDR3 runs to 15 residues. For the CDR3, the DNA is TGTGCCAGCAGCTCCTGGACAGGGTCTGGAAACACCATATATTTT. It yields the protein CASSSWTGSGNTIYF.

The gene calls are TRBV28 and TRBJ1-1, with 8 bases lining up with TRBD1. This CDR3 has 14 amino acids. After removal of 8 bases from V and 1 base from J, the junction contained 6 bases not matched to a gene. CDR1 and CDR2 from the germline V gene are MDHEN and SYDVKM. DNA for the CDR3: TGTGCCAGCGATCGGACAGGGCGGAACACTGAAGCTTTCTTT. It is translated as CASDRTGRNTEAFF.

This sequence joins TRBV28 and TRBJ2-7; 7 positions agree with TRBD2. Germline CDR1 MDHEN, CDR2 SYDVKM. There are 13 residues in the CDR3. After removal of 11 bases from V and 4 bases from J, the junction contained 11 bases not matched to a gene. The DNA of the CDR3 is TGTGCCTCCCTATCGCGGGAGCGGTACGAGCAGTACTTC. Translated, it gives CASLSRERYEQYF.

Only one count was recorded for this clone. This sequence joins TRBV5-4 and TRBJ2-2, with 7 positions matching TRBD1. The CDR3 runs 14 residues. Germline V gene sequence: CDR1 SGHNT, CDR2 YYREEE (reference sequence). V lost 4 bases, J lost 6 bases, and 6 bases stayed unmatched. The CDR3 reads CASSKGQSAGELFF. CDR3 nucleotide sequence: TGTGCCAGCAGCAAGGGACAGTCGGCCGGGGAGCTGTTTTTT.

CDR3 residues: CASSLPRGNNNEQFF. CDR3 in DNA: TGTGCCAGCAGCCTCCCCCGGGGGAATAACAATGAGCAGTTCTTC. This rearrangement joins TRBV7-8 to TRBJ2-1; maybe TRBD2 (6 bases). Germline lookup yields CDR1 SGHVS and CDR2 FQNEAQ. CDR3 length equals 15 residues. V was shortened by 5 bases and J by 5 bases, with 16 bases between the two germline ends.

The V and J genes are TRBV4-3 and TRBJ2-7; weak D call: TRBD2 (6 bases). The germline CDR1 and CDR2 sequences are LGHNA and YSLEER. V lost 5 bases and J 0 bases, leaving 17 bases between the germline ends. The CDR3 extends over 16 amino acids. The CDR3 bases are TGCGCCAGCAGCTTTTCCGGGACTGCCAGCTCCTACGAGCAGTACTTC. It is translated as CASSFSGTASSYEQYF.